The entry below gives a single TCR beta chain sequence along with its context. The antigen is unknown. Sequencing of cultured CD4+ T cell DNA used the Oncomine TCR Beta short-read assay. MiXCR, applied by TCRdb to the PCR reads, yields one record per CDR3 protein. This sample yields thousands of distinct CDR3 sequences, of which around two fifths are seen a single time; 55% to 70% belongs to the top ten. The sample is drawn from a study of vaccination and CD4 T cells after COVID-19. Study-wide context: Researchers treated cells with overlapping spike peptides taken from SARS-CoV-2, HCoV-NL63, HCoV-OC43 and HCoV-229E.

Documented treatment: roughly 10-day PBMC culture with coronavirus spike peptide pools or control peptides (ViraFEST assay). This TCR derives from a human donor who had recovered from COVID-19. The sequenced sample consisted of CD4+ T cells from blood, cultured in vitro.

This chain's CDR3 is CSAQGLLTYNEQFF. The CDR3 DNA reads TGCAGTGCCCAGGGCCTGTTAACCTACAATGAGCAGTTCTTC. This rearrangement joins TRBV20-1 to TRBJ2-1; D perhaps matches TRBD1 (5 bases). Trimming removed 6 bases from V and 2 bases from J, with 14 bases in between. The CDR3 consists of 14 residues. Germline V lookup: CDR1 DFQATT, CDR2 SNEGSKA (reference sequence).